This T cell receptor (beta chain) was profiled in a study of PD-L1 blockade in urothelial cancer. Turning to the study itself: Anywhere from 0 to 3 prior chemotherapy regimens had been received by patients. Each blood sample yielded a median of 141,255 T cells. General observations from the study: At the 3-week point, tumor-associated blood clones expanded more in durable-benefit patients.

Comment on this clone: Its antigen is not known.

V gave up 3 bases and J gave up 5 bases, with 4 bases separating them. CDR1 and CDR2 (germline): SGHAT, FQNNGV. There are 11 residues in the CDR3. Method: immunoSEQ multiplex PCR; TCRdb's copy keeps in-frame clones and lacks some. Of around 40,000 clones detected, around 88% appear once; the ten largest clones hold roughly a quarter. Time point indicated: peripheral blood 6 weeks after treatment start. Diagnoses among patients were locally advanced or metastatic urothelial carcinoma. The receptor's source is a man in his 60s with urothelial cancer. V usage is TRBV11-2 and J usage is TRBJ2-5, with D uncertain. The source material was PBMCs, sampled around atezolizumab (anti-PD-L1) treatment. The CDR3 reads CASSFEETQYF. The CDR3 nucleotides read TGTGCCAGCAGCTTTGAGGAGACCCAGTACTTC.